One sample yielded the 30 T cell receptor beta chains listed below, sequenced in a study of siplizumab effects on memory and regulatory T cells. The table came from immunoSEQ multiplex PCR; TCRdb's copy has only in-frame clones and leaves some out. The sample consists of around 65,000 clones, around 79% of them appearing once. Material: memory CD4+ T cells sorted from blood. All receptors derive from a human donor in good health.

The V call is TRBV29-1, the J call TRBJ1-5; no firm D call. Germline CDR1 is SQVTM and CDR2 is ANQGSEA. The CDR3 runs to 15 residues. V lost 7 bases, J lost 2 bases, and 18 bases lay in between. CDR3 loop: CSAADGVLGNQPQHF. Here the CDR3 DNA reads TGCAGCGCCGCGGACGGAGTCCTAGGCAATCAGCCCCAGCATTTT. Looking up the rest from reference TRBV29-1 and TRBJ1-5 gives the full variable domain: SAVISQKPSRDICQRGTSLTIQCQVDSQVTMMFWYRQQPGQSLTLIATANQGSEATYESGFVIDKFPISRPNLTFSTLTVSNMSPEDSSIYLCSAADGVLGNQPQHFGDGTRLSIL.

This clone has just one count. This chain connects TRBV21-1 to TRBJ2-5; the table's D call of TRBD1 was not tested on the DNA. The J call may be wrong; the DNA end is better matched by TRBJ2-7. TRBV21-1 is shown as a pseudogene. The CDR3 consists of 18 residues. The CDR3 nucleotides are TGTGCCAGCAGCAAATATCTTACGAGGACAGGGGCTTCTTACGAGCAGTACTTC. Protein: CASSKYLTRTGASYEQYF.

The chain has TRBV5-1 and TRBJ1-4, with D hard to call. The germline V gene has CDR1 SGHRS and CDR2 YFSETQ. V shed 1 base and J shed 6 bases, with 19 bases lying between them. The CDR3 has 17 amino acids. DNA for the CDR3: TGCGCCAGCAGCTTGAGGCCCCACGGGCCCTCAGATGAAAAACTGTTTTTT. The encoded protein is CASSLRPHGPSDEKLFF.

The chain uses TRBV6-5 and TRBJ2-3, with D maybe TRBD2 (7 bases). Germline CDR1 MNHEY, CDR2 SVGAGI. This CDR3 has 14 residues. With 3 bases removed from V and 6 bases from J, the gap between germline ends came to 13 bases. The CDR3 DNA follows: TGTGCCAGCAGTTATGACGGGGGGCGGGATACGCAGTATTTT. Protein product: CASSYDGGRDTQYF.

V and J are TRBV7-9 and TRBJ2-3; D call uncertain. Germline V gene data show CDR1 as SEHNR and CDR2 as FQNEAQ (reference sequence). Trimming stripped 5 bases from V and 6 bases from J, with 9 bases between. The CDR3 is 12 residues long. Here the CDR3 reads CASSLLGDTQYF. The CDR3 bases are TGTGCCAGCAGCCTGCTCGGGGATACGCAGTATTTT.

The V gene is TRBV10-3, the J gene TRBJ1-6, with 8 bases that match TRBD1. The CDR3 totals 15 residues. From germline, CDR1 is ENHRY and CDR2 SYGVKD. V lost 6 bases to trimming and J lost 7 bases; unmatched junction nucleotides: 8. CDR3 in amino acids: CAISEGDRKNSPLHF. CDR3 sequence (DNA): TGTGCCATCAGCGAAGGGGACAGGAAAAATTCACCCCTCCACTTT.

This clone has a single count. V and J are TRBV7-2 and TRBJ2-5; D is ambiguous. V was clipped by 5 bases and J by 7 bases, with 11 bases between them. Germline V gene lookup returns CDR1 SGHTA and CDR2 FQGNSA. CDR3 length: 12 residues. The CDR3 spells CASSSLSGTQYF. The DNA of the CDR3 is TGTGCCAGCAGCAGCCTGTCGGGGACCCAGTACTTC.

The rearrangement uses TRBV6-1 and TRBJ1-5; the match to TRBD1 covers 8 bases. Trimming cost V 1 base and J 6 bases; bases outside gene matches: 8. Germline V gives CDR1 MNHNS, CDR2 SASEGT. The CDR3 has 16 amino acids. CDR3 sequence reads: CASSEEGQGVGQPQHF. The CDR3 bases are TGTGCCAGCAGTGAAGAAGGACAGGGAGTAGGTCAGCCCCAGCATTTT.

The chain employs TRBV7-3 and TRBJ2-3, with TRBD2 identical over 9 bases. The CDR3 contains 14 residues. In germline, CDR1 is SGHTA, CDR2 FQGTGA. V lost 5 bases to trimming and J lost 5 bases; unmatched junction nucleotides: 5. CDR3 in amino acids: CASSLGLAGDTQYF. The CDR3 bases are TGTGCCAGCAGCCTGGGACTAGCAGGAGATACGCAGTATTTT.

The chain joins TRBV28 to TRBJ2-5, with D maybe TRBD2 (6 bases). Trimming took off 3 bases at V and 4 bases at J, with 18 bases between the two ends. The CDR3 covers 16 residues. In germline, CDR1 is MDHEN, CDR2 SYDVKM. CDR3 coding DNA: TGTGCCAGCAGTTTGCAAGGACCGGGGCGGGGAGAGACCCAGTACTTC. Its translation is CASSLQGPGRGETQYF. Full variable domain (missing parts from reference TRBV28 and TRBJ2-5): DVKVTQSSRYLVKRTGEKVFLECVQDMDHENMFWYRQDPGLGLRLIYFSYDVKMKEKGDIPEGYSVSREKKERFSLILESASTNQTSMYLCASSLQGPGRGETQYFGPGTRLLVL.

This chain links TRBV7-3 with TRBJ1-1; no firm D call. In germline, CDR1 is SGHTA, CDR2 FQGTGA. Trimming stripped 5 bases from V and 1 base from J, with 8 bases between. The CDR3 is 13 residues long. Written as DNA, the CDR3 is TGTGCCAGCAGCCCCCAGGCGAACACTGAAGCTTTCTTT. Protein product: CASSPQANTEAFF.

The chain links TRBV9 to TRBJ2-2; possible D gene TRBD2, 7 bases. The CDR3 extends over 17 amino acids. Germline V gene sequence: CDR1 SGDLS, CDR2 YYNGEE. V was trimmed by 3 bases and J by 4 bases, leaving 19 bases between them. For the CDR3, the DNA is TGTGCCAGCAGCGCCCCGGGGGGCCTGGGAGGCACCGGGGAGCTGTTTTTT. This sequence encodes CASSAPGGLGGTGELFF.

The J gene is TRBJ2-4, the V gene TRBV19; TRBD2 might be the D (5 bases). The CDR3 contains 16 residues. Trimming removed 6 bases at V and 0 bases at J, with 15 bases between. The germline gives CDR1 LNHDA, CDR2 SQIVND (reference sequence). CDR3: CASSIRGELAKNIQYF. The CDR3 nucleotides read TGTGCCAGTAGCATACGGGGAGAGCTAGCCAAAAACATTCAGTACTTC.

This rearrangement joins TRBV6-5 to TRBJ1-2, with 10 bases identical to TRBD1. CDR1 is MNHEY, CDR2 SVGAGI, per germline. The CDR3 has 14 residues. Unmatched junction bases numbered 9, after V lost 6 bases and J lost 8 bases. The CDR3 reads CASSPGQGGFGYTF. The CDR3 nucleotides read TGTGCCAGCAGCCCAGGACAGGGGGGTTTCGGCTACACCTTC.

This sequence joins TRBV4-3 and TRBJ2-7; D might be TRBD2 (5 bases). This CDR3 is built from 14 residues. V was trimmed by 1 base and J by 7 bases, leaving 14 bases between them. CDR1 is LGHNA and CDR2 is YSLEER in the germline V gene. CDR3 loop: CASSQALASREQYF. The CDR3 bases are TGCGCCAGCAGCCAAGCCTTGGCTAGCAGGGAGCAGTACTTC.

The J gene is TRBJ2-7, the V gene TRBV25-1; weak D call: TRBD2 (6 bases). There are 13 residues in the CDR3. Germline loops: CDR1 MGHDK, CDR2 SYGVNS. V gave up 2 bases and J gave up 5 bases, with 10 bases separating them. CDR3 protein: CASSEGGFNEQYF. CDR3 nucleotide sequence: TGTGCCAGCAGTGAAGGGGGGTTTAACGAGCAGTACTTC.

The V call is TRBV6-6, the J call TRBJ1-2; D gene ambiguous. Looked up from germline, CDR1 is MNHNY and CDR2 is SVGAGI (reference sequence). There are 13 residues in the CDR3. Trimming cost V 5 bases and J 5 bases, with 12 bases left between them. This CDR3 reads CASSIQDGYGYTF. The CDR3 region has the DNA TGTGCCAGCAGTATCCAGGACGGATATGGCTACACCTTC.

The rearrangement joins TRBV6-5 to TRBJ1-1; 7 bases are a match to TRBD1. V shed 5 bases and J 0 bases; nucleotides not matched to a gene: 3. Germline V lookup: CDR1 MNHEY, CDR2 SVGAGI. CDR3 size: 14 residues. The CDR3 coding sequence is TGTGCCAGCAGTACCGGGACAGTGAACACTGAAGCTTTCTTT. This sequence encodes CASSTGTVNTEAFF.

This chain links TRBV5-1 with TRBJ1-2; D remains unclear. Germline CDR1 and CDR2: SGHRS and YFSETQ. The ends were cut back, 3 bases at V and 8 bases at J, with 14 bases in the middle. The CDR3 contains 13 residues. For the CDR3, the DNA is TGCGCCAGCAGCTCCTCCAGTGTTGTAGGCTACACCTTC. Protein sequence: CASSSSSVVGYTF.

The CDR3 DNA sequence: TGTGCCAGCAGCTTGGGGGGACAGGGAAACTACGAGCAGTACTTC. Protein product: CASSLGGQGNYEQYF. The chain joins TRBV5-4 to TRBJ2-7, with TRBD1 matching over 9 bases. The V segment lost 0 bases and the J segment 3 bases; nucleotides outside the gene matches: 4. The CDR3 loop spans 15 amino acids. The germline V gene encodes CDR1 SGHNT and CDR2 YYREEE (reference sequence).

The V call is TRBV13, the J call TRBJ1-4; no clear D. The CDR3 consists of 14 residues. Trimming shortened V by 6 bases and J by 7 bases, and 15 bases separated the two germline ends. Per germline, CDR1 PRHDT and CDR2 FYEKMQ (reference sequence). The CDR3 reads CASRGYGKGEKLFF. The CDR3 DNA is TGTGCCAGCAGGGGATATGGGAAGGGTGAAAAACTGTTTTTT.

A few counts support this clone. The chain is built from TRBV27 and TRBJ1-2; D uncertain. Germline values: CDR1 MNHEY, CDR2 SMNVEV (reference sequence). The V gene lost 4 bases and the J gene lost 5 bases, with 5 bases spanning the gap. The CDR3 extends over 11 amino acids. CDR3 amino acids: CASSSGYGYTF. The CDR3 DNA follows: TGTGCCAGCAGTTCCGGGTATGGCTACACCTTC.

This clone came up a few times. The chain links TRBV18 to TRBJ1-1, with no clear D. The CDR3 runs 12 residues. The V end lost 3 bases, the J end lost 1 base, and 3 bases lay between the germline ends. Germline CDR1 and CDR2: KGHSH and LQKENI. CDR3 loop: CASSPQNTEAFF. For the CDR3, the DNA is TGTGCCAGCTCACCCCAGAACACTGAAGCTTTCTTT.

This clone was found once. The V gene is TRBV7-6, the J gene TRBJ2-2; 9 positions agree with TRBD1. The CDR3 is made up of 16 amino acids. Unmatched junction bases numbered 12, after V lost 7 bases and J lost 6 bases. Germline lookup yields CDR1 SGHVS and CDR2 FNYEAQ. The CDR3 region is CASTPWTGAQAGELFF. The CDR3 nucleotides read TGTGCCAGCACCCCATGGACAGGGGCGCAGGCCGGGGAGCTGTTTTTT.

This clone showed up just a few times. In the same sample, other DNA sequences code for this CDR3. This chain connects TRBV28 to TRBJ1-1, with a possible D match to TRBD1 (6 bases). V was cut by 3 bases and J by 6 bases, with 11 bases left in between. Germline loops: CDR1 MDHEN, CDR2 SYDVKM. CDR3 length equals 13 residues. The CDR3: CASSLGGLPEAFF. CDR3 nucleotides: TGTGCCAGCAGTTTGGGGGGCCTCCCTGAAGCTTTCTTT.

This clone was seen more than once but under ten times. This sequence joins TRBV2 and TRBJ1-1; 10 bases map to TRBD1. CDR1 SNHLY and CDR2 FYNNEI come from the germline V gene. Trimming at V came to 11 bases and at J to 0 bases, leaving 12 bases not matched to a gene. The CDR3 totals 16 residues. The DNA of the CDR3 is TGTGCCTCAAAATTCCGGGACAGGGGATTGAACACTGAAGCTTTCTTT. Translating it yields CASKFRDRGLNTEAFF.

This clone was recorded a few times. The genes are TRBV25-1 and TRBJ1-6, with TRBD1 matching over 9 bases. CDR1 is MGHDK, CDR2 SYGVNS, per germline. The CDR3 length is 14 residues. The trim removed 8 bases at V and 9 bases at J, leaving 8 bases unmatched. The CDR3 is CASVRGQGGSPLHF. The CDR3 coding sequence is TGTGCCAGCGTGCGGGGACAGGGAGGTTCACCCCTCCACTTT.

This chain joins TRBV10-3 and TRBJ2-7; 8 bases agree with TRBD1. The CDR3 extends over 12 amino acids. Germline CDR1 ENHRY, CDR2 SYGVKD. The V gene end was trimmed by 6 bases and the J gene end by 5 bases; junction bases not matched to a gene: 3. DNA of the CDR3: TGTGCCATCAGCGCGACAGGGGACGAGCAGTACTTC. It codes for CAISATGDEQYF.

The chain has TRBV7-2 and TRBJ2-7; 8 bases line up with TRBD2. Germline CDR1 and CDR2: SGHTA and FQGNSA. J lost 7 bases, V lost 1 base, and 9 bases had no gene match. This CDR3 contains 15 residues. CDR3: CASSLVYGGASEQYF. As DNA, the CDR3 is TGTGCCAGCAGCTTAGTATACGGGGGGGCGAGTGAGCAGTACTTC.

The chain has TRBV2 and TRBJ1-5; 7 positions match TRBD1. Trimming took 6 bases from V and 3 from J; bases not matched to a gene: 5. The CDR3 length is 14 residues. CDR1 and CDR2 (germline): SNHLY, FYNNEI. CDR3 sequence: CASSAGQDNQPQHF. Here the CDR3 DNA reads TGTGCCAGCAGCGCCGGACAGGACAATCAGCCCCAGCATTTT.